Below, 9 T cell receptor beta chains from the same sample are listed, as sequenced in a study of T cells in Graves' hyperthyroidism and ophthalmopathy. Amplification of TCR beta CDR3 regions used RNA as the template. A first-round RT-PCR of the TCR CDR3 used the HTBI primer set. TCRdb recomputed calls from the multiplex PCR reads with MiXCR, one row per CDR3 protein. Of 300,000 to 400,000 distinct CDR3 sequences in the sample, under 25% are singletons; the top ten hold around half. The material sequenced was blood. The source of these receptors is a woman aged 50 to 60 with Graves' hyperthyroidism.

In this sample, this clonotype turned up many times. The CDR3 is CASSFGQREAFF. The CDR3 DNA reads as TGTGCCAGCAGTTTTGGACAACGTGAAGCTTTCTTT. The V call is TRBV28, the J call TRBJ1-1, with a possible D match to TRBD1 (5 bases). V dropped 3 bases and J dropped 7 bases, with 9 bases sitting between them. This CDR3 comprises 12 residues. Looked up from germline, CDR1 is MDHEN and CDR2 is SYDVKM.

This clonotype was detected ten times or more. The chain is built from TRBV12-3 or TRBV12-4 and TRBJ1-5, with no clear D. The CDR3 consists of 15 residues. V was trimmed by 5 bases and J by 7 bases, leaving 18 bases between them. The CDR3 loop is CASSPTEGRGQPQHF. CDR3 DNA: TGTGCCAGCAGTCCTACAGAGGGAAGAGGGCAGCCCCAGCATTTT.

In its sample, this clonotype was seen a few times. The CDR3 bases are TGTGCCACCAGCACTGGACAGAACCAAGAGACCCAGTACTTC. It codes for CATSTGQNQETQYF. The chain links TRBV15 to TRBJ2-5; D possibly corresponds to TRBD1 (6 bases). V was clipped by 4 bases and J by 0 bases, with 9 bases between them. CDR1 is LNHNV, CDR2 YYDKDF, per germline (reference sequence). This CDR3 has 14 residues.

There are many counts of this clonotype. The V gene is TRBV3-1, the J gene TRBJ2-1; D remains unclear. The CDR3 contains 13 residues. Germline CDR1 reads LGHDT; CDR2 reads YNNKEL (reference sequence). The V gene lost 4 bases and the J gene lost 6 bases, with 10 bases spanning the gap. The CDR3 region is CASSLTLINEQFF. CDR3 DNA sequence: TGTGCCAGCAGCCTGACCCTTATCAATGAGCAGTTCTTC.

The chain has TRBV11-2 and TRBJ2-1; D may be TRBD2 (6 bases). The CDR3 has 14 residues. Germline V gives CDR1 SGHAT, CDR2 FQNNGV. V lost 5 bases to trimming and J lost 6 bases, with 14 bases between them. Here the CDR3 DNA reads TGTGCCAGCAGCCTCAGACCAGCGGGCAATGAGCAGTTCTTC. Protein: CASSLRPAGNEQFF.

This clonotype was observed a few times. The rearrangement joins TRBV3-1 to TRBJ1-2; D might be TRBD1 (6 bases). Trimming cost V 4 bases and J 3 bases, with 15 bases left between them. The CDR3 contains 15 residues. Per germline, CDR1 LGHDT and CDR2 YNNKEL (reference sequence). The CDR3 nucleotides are TGTGCCAGCAGCCCCTTGGGCCAGGGGCACTATGGCTACACCTTC. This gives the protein CASSPLGQGHYGYTF.

The CDR3 sequence: CASSIDQGDYGYTF. CDR3 nucleotides: TGCGCCAGCAGCATTGACCAGGGGGACTATGGCTACACCTTC. The J gene is TRBJ1-2, the V gene TRBV5-1, with 7 nucleotides matching TRBD1. CDR1 and CDR2 (germline): SGHRS, YFSETQ. CDR3 length: 14 residues. The J segment lost 3 bases and the V segment lost 4 bases, leaving 6 bases of the junction unmatched.

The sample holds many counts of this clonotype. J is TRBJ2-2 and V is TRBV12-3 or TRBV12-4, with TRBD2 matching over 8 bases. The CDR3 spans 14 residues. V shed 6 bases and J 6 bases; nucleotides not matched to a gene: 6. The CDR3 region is CASREREIAGELFF. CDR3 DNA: TGTGCCAGCAGGGAGCGGGAGATCGCCGGGGAGCTGTTTTTT.

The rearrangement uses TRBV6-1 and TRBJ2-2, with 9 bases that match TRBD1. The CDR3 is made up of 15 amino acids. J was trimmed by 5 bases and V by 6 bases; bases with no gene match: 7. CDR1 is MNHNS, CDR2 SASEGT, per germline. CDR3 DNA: TGTGCCAGCAGCCCGGGGGACAGGGATACCGGGGAGCTGTTTTTT. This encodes CASSPGDRDTGELFF.